These 13 T cell receptor beta chains were all obtained from the same sample, sequenced in a study of cytomegalovirus exposure and HLA in healthy donors. The data were produced by immunoSEQ multiplex PCR, yet TCRdb's version contains in-frame clones alone and is incomplete. In the table there are around 300,000 clones, 65% to 90% of which are singletons. The sequencing input was PBMCs. The receptors stem from a woman in her late teens or twenties in good health and CMV-seronegative.

The gene calls are TRBV27 and TRBJ1-5; no clear D gene. The V and J ends lost 6 bases and 2 bases respectively, with 14 bases between them. In germline, CDR1 is MNHEY, CDR2 SMNVEV (reference sequence). The CDR3 is made up of 15 amino acids. The CDR3: CASSLLPGGNQPQHF. The CDR3 DNA is TGTGCCAGCAGCCTGCTTCCGGGAGGCAATCAGCCCCAGCATTTT.

The V call is TRBV27, the J call TRBJ1-2; TRBD1 is a possible D gene (6 bases). Trimming cost V 6 bases and J 4 bases, with 12 bases left between them. Germline V gene lookup returns CDR1 MNHEY and CDR2 SMNVEV (reference sequence). This CDR3 region has 13 residues. The CDR3 reads CASSLQGPYGYTF. CDR3 sequence (DNA): TGTGCCAGCAGCCTCCAGGGGCCCTATGGCTACACCTTC.

The V call is TRBV30, the J call TRBJ2-1; no clear D. V was trimmed by 1 base and J by 4 bases, leaving 2 bases between them. The CDR3 length is 11 residues. Germline V gene lookup returns CDR1 GTSNPN and CDR2 SVGIG (reference sequence). In DNA form, the CDR3 reads TGTGCCTGGAGTGCATACAATGAGCAGTTCTTC. This gives the protein CAWSAYNEQFF.

The chain couples TRBV27 to TRBJ2-7, with unresolved D. Germline V gene sequence: CDR1 MNHEY, CDR2 SMNVEV (reference sequence). The CDR3 extends over 11 amino acids. Trimming shortened V by 5 bases and J by 2 bases, and 4 bases separated the two germline ends. The CDR3 bases are TGTGCCAGCAGTAATACCTACGAGCAGTACTTC. Encoded protein: CASSNTYEQYF.

The J gene is TRBJ2-5, the V gene TRBV9, with 10 bases that match TRBD2. The junction had 3 bases not matched to a gene; V was cut back by 3 bases and J by 4 bases. The CDR3 totals 14 residues. Germline V gives CDR1 SGDLS, CDR2 YYNGEE. The CDR3 bases are TGTGCCAGCAGCGCCAGCGGGAGGGGAGAGACCCAGTACTTC. Its translation is CASSASGRGETQYF.

This chain connects TRBV7-9 to TRBJ2-5; 7 positions match TRBD2. Trimming at V came to 7 bases and at J to 4 bases, leaving 9 bases not matched to a gene. Germline CDR1 SEHNR, CDR2 FQNEAQ (reference sequence). The CDR3 is 14 amino acids. CDR3 coding DNA: TGTGCCAGCACCTTTAGCGGGTCGGGAGAGACCCAGTACTTC. Translated, it gives CASTFSGSGETQYF.

This chain uses TRBV27 with TRBJ1-2; 9 bases agree with TRBD1. From germline, CDR1 is MNHEY and CDR2 SMNVEV (reference sequence). The CDR3 covers 15 residues. Germline trimming cut 5 bases from V and 3 bases from J; bases unmatched to any gene: 7. The CDR3 here is CASSTKQGADYGYTF. The DNA for the CDR3 is TGTGCCAGCAGTACCAAACAGGGGGCGGACTATGGCTACACCTTC.

V is TRBV6-1 and J is TRBJ2-5; TRBD1 agrees at 11 bases. Germline V gene lookup returns CDR1 MNHNS and CDR2 SASEGT. The CDR3 runs 15 residues. Losses at the gene ends were 6 bases for V and 5 bases for J; bases not matched to a gene: 8. The chain's CDR3 is CASRAGQGAWETQYF. As DNA, the CDR3 is TGTGCCAGCAGAGCAGGACAGGGGGCTTGGGAGACCCAGTACTTC.

The rearrangement joins TRBV4-1 to TRBJ2-1; 7 bases are a match to TRBD2. J was trimmed by 9 bases and V by 6 bases; bases with no gene match: 14. Germline V gene data show CDR1 as MGHRA and CDR2 as YSYEKL. The CDR3 runs to 15 residues. CDR3 amino acids: CASRLVGRGSGEQFF. CDR3 bases: TGCGCCAGCAGACTCGTTGGGCGGGGGTCGGGTGAGCAGTTCTTC.

The V call is TRBV5-1, the J call TRBJ2-7, with 8 bases matching TRBD1. Germline V gives CDR1 SGHRS, CDR2 YFSETQ. The CDR3 is made up of 14 amino acids. With V trimmed by 3 bases and J by 0 bases, 2 bases remained unmatched. The CDR3 protein is CASSWDRPSYEQYF. The CDR3 region has the DNA TGCGCCAGCAGCTGGGACAGGCCCTCCTACGAGCAGTACTTC.

The rearrangement joins TRBV14 to TRBJ1-1, with unresolved D. Trimming removed 0 bases from V and 2 bases from J, with 4 bases in between. The CDR3 runs to 13 residues. The germline V gene encodes CDR1 SGHDN and CDR2 FVKESK. CDR3 sequence (DNA): TGTGCCAGCAGCCAAGATCTCAACACTGAAGCTTTCTTT. This sequence encodes CASSQDLNTEAFF.

This sequence joins TRBV28 and TRBJ2-5; TRBD2 agrees at 8 bases. The CDR3 sequence is 14 residues long. After removal of 8 bases from V and 1 base from J, the junction contained 6 bases not matched to a gene. CDR1 MDHEN and CDR2 SYDVKM come from the germline V gene. The CDR3 loop reads CASGIAGLQETQYF. CDR3 DNA sequence: TGTGCCAGCGGAATAGCGGGACTCCAAGAGACCCAGTACTTC.

This chain uses TRBV2 with TRBJ2-7; tentative D call: TRBD2 (5 bases). The CDR3 consists of 14 residues. The germline V and J ends were trimmed by 3 bases and 0 bases, with 9 bases remaining between them. Germline V gives CDR1 SNHLY, CDR2 FYNNEI. CDR3 in amino acids: CASSDSRASYEQYF. CDR3 sequence (DNA): TGTGCCAGCAGTGATTCGCGGGCCTCCTACGAGCAGTACTTC.